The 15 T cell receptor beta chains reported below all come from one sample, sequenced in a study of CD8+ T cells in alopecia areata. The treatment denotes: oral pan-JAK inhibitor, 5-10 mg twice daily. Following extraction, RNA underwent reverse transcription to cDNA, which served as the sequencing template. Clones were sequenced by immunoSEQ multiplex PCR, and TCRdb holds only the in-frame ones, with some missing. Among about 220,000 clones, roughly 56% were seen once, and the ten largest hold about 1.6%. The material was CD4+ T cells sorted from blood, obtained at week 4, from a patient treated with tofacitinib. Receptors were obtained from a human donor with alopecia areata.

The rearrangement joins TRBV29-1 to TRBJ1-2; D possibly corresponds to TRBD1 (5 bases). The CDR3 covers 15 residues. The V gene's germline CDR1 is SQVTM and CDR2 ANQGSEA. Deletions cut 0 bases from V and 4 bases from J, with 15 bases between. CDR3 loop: CSVEDGTRGPYGYTF. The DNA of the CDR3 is TGCAGCGTTGAAGATGGGACTCGGGGACCCTATGGCTACACCTTC.

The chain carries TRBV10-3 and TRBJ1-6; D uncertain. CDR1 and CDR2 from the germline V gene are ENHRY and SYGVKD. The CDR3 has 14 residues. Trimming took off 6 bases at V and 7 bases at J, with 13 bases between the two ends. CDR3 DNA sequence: TGTGCCATCAGGGAAGAACCTTCAAATTCACCCCTCCACTTT. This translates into CAIREEPSNSPLHF.

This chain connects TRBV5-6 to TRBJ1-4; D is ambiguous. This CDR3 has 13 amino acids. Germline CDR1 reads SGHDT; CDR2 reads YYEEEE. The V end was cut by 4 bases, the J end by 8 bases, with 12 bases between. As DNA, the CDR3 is TGTGCCAGCAGCCCAATTTCCGGGGAAAAACTGTTTTTT. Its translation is CASSPISGEKLFF. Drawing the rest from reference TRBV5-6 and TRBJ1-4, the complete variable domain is DAGVTQSPTHLIKTRGQQVTLRCSPKSGHDTVSWYQQALGQGPQFIFQYYEEEERQRGNFPDRFSGHQFPNYSSELNVNALLLGDSALYLCASSPISGEKLFFGSGTQLSVL.

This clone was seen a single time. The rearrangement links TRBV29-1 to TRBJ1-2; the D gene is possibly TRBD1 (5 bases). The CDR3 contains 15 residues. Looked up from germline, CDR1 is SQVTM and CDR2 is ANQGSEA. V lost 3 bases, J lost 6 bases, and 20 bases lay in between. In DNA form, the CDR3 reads TGCAGCGTTGATATTAGGTCAGGCAGGGAGGATGGCTACACCTTC. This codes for CSVDIRSGREDGYTF.

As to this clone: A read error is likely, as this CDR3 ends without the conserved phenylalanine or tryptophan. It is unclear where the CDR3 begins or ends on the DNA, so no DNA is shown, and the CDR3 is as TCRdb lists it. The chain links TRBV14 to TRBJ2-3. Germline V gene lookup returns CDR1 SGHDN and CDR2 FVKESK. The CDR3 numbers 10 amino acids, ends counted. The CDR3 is CASSLSPRKG.

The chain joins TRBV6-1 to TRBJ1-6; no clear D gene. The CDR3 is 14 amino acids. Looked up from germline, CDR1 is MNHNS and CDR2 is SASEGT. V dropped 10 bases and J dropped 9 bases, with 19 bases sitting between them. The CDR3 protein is CANAAGIVGSPLHF. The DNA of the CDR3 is TGTGCCAACGCGGCGGGGATTGTGGGTTCACCCCTCCACTTT.

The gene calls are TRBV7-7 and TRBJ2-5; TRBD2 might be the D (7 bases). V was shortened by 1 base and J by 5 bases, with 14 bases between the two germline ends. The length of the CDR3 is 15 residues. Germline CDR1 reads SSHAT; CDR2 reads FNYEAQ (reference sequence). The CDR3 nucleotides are TGTGCCAGCAGCTTAGTGGAGGGGGGGATGGAGACCCAGTACTTC. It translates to CASSLVEGGMETQYF.

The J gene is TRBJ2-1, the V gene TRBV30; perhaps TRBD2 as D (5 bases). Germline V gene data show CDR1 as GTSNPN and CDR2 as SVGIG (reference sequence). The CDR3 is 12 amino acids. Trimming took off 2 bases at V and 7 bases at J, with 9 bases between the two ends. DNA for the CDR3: TGTGCCTGGAGTTACGGGGTTAATGAGCAGTTCTTC. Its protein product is CAWSYGVNEQFF.

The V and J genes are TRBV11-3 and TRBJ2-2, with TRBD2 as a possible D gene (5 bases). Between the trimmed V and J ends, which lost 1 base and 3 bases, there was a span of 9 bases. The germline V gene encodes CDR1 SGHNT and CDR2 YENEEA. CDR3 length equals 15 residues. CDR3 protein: CASSLVVGDTGELFF. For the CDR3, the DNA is TGTGCCAGCAGCTTAGTGGTCGGGGACACCGGGGAGCTGTTTTTT.

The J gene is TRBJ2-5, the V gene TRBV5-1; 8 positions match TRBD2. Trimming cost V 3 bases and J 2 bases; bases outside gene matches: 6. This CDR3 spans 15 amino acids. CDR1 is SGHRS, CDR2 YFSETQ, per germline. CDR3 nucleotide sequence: TGCGCCAGCAGCTATCGGGGGGGCTGGCAAGAGACCCAGTACTTC. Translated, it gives CASSYRGGWQETQYF.

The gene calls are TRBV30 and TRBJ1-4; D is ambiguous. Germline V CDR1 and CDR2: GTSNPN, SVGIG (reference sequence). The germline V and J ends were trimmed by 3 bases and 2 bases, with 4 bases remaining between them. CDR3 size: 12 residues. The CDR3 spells CAWRYTNEKLFF. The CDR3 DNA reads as TGTGCCTGGAGGTACACTAATGAAAAACTGTTTTTT.

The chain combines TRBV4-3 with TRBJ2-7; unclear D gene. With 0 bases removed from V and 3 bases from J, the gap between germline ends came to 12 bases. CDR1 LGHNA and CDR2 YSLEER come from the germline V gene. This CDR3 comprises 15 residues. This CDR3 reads CASSQEARRNYEQYF. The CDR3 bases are TGCGCCAGCAGCCAAGAAGCGCGAAGGAACTACGAGCAGTACTTC.

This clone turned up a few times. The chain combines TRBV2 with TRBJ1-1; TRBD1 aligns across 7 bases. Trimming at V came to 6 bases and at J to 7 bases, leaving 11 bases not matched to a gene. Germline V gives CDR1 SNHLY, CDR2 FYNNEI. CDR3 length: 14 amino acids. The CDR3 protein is CASSATRGTVEAFF. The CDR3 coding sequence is TGTGCCAGCAGCGCTACAAGAGGGACAGTTGAAGCTTTCTTT.

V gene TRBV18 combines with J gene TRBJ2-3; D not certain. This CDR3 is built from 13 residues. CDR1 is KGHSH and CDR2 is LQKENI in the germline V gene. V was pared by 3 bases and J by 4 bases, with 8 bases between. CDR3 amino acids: CASSPLSADTQYF. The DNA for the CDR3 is TGTGCCAGCTCACCGTTAAGCGCAGATACGCAGTATTTT.

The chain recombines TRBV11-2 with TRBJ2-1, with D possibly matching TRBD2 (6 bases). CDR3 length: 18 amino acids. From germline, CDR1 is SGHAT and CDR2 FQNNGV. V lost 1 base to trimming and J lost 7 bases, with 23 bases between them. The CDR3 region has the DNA TGTGCCAGCAGCTTAGTCTTCTCCGGGACTCACCTCGGGAATGAGCAGTTCTTC. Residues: CASSLVFSGTHLGNEQFF.